The count of the clone carrying this T cell receptor (beta chain) is one. Germline values: CDR1 KGHSH, CDR2 LQKENI. The ends were cut back, 6 bases at V and 4 bases at J, with 10 bases in the middle. There are 12 residues in the CDR3. These data are taken from a study of OX40 agonist ivuxolimab in advanced cancers. The protocol was immunoSEQ multiplex PCR, while the TCRdb copy is restricted to in-frame clones and leaves out a portion. The table records tens of thousands of clones, 70% to 90% of them present only once. Sequenced here: CD4+ or CD8+ T cells sorted from blood, sampled in a trial of the OX40 agonist ivuxolimab. The TCR originated in an adult with an advanced solid tumor such as melanoma, head and neck, liver or kidney cancer. The chain employs TRBV18 and TRBJ2-7; a possible D gene is TRBD2 (5 bases). CDR3 DNA sequence: TGTGCCAGCTCCGTCGAGGGATACGAGCAGTACTTC. Translating it yields CASSVEGYEQYF.